This paragraph reports one TCR beta chain. Its antigen is unidentified. Researchers collected 7.5 to 10 milliliters of peripheral blood from every single donor. These data are taken from a study of blood T cells in healthy people across ages. Overall study results and limits: TCR beta diversity, measured per million T cells, fell in a roughly linear way with age. Estimates drawn from one million T cells were deemed to understate diversity.

For the second PCR, which ran for 7 to 11 cycles, a sample-barcoded 5' primer and a J-beta primer mix were used. TCRdb fed the 5' RACE reads into MiXCR, producing one record per CDR3 protein. The top ten hold approximately 13% of the sample, which has fewer than 950,000 distinct CDR3 sequences, about 34% seen once. From germline, CDR1 is DFQATT and CDR2 SNEGSKA (reference sequence). The CDR3 runs to 15 residues. V dropped 1 base and J dropped 8; count of bases not matched to a gene: 7. Sequencing used blood. This receptor was identified in a man aged 18-30 years in good health. V gene TRBV20-1 combines with J gene TRBJ1-5; TRBD1 agrees at 11 bases. The CDR3 sequence is CSARGTGGVRKPQHF. In DNA, the CDR3 is TGCAGTGCTAGAGGGACAGGGGGCGTGCGGAAGCCCCAGCATTTT.